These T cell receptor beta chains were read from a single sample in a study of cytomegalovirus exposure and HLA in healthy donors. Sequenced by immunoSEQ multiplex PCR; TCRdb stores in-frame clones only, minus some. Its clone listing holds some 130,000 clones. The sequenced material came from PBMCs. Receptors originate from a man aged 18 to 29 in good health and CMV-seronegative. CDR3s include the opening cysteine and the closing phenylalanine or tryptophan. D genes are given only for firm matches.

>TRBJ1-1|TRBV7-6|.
CASSLVFSTVVTEAFF
TGTGCCAGCAGCTTAGTTTTCTCGACAGTTGTGACTGAAGCTTTCTTT
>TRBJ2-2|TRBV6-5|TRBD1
CASFLTSGGTGELFF
TGTGCCAGCTTCCTTACCTCAGGGGGAACCGGGGAGCTGTTTTTT
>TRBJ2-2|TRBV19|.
CASQLPGRTGELFF
TGTGCCTCACAGTTGCCAGGGCGCACCGGGGAGCTGTTTTTT
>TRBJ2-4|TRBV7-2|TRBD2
CASSPPGTSTINIQYF
TGTGCCAGCAGCCCCCCCGGGACTAGCACCATCAACATTCAGTACTTC
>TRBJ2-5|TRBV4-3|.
CASSRGGGGGTETQYF
TGCGCCAGCAGCCGGGGGGGCGGGGGCGGGACAGAGACCCAGTACTTC
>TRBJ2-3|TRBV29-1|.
CSVELLFQVTQYF
TGCAGCGTTGAACTTCTATTTCAGGTTACGCAGTATTTT
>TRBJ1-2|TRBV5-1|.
CASRFAAGPNYGYTF
TGCGCCAGCCGATTCGCGGCGGGGCCAAACTATGGCTACACCTTC
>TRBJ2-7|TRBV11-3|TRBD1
CASSKDGQVRGHEQYF
TGTGCCAGCAGCAAAGATGGACAGGTTAGGGGCCACGAGCAGTACTTC
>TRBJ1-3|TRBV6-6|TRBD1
CASSGQGAISGNTIYF
TGTGCCAGCAGCGGGCAGGGGGCAATTAGTGGAAACACCATATATTTT
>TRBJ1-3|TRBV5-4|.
CASTDQARGNTIYF
TGTGCCAGCACCGATCAGGCGAGAGGAAACACCATATATTTT